The present T cell receptor beta chain was sequenced within a study of ipilimumab plus nivolumab after autologous stem cell transplantation (dated by TCRdb to 2020 to 2023). Some background on the complete study: The median number of doses that trial patients received was about five for ipilimumab and 7 to 9 for nivolumab. Both primary refractory and relapsed disease were represented in the DLBCL cohort, where 18-month progression-free survival was about 86% and 29%, respectively. Patients with high-risk diffuse large B cell lymphoma, mature T cell lymphoma, or multiple myeloma undergoing autologous transplant were enrolled in the trial. The intent-to-treat population of the trial consisted of approximately 40 patients. What the study reported, not specific to this receptor: The authors stated that profiles of the T cell receptor repertoire, regulatory T cell phenotype and gut microbiota provided a biologic rationale for studying this approach further. Combined checkpoint inhibition as post-transplant consolidation was concluded by the authors to appear tolerable.

A remark on this clone: What antigen it recognizes has not been identified. One end of the junction fails to match germline, which may point to a read error.

Starting 14 to 28 days after the autologous transplant, patients began checkpoint therapy, which included ipilimumab at 1 mg/kg intravenously on day 1 of selected weeks. Patients received nivolumab at 3 mg/kg intravenously on day 1 of weeks 1, 4, 7, 10, and every two weeks through week 26. This was a Phase Ib clinical trial that tested ipilimumab plus nivolumab, given as combined checkpoint inhibition, for consolidation following autologous stem cell transplantation. Per the germline V gene (reference sequence), SEHNR is the CDR1 and FQNEAQ is the CDR2. The CDR3, cysteine through phenylalanine, is 16 amino acids long. CDR3 DNA is the only sequence kept; it has 48 bases, read in frame from the first base. The receptor library was made with the immunoSEQ multiplex PCR assay. TCRdb stores this immuneACCESS table with in-frame sequences only. Part of the clones is absent; in the studies checked, under half of the shortfall reflects unresolved V genes, and no reason is known for the rest. The sample contains 15,000 or so clones, about three quarters of them found a single time. More than 20% of the sample rests with the top ten.

This sequence uses TRBV7-9 and TRBJ2-1; the D segment could be TRBD2, given 7 matching bases. The sequence was collected from a male donor with diffuse large B-cell lymphoma. The sample consisted of PBMCs, taken in a trial of ipilimumab plus nivolumab as post-transplant consolidation. The DNA reads TGTGCCAGCAGCCCCCGGGGGGCGGGAGTTTACAGTGAGCAGTTCTTC. It translates to CASSPRGAGVYSEQFF.